This TCR beta chain was identified in a study of shared clonotypes between healthy human individuals. V lost 10 bases and J 0 bases, leaving 8 bases between the germline ends. Germline lookup yields CDR1 SGHNT and CDR2 YYREEE (reference sequence). This CDR3 is 13 amino acids long. Data came from immunoSEQ multiplex PCR; TCRdb stores just in-frame clones and leaves some out. The table lists nearly 2 million clones, just under 95% of them singletons. This clone was picked up one time. Its antigen remains unidentified. Whole-study results and caveats: The study drew on few donors, limiting represented genetic and exposure-history diversity.

Naive CD8 cells lacked CD45RO and underwent positive selection for CCR7, leaving out terminally differentiated effector memory CD45RA+ cells. What was sequenced was naive CD8+ T cells sorted from blood. The chain links TRBV5-4 to TRBJ2-6; D unresolved. The origin of this receptor is a young man in good health. The CDR3 is CAFGSSGANVLTF. DNA of the CDR3: TGTGCCTTTGGGTCCTCTGGGGCCAACGTCCTGACTTTC.